This passage covers 18 T cell receptor beta chains from one sample sequenced in a study of T cells in women clearing cervical HPV infection. Sequencing was performed with immunoSEQ multiplex PCR; in TCRdb, only in-frame clones are kept and a portion is missing. The table counts roughly 40,000 clones; around 5.5% lies in the top ten. Sequencing was performed on blood buffy coat. The receptors derive from a woman aged 18 to 69 with a cervical HPV16 infection that either progressed to CIN3+ or cleared (not recorded which).

A note on this clone: The missing CDR3 end, 3 residues past where the read stops, is filled in from the germline J gene. This rearrangement joins TRBV6-1 to TRBJ1-1; D perhaps matches TRBD1 (5 bases). Trimming removed 0 bases from V and 1 base from J, with 6 bases in between. Per the germline V gene, CDR1 is MNHNS and CDR2 is SASEGT. The CDR3 has 14 residues. The CDR3 bases that were read are TGTGCCAGCAGTGAAGCGACAGCGAACACTGAA. Its translation: CASSEATANTE. The entire CDR3 protein is CASSEATANTEAFF.

A remark on this clone: The read stops 3 residues short of the end of the CDR3; the missing end is completed from the germline J gene. V usage is TRBV20-1 and J usage is TRBJ2-5; D ambiguous. This CDR3 has 16 amino acids. CDR1 and CDR2 (germline): DFQATT, SNEGSKA (reference sequence). V was clipped by 3 bases and J by 5 bases, with 22 bases between them. This CDR3 is CSASNPPYPLRETQYF. The CDR3 bases that were read are TGCAGTGCTAGCAACCCCCCTTACCCACTCCGCGAGACC.

Points on this clone: The read terminates 3 residues ahead of where the CDR3 ends, so the germline J gene completes it. This rearrangement joins TRBV19 to TRBJ2-2; TRBD1 might be the D (6 bases). CDR1 is LNHDA and CDR2 is SQIVND in the germline V gene (reference sequence). The CDR3 extends over 12 amino acids. CDR3 protein: CATGQRLSPLFF. The DNA read from the CDR3 is TGTGCCACCGGACAGAGGTTATCACCG.

To note about this clone: The observed sequence ends 3 residues before the CDR3 terminus, with the missing tail filled in from the germline J gene. The rearrangement joins TRBV6-2 or TRBV6-3 to TRBJ1-1; 7 bases line up with TRBD1. V shed 5 bases, J shed 6 bases, and the junction held 6 bases outside the gene matches. CDR3 size: 13 residues. The germline V gene encodes CDR1 MNHEY and CDR2 SVGEGT. The covered CDR3 bases are TGTGCCAGCAGTACGGAGGGGGCGGCTGAA. The encoded protein is CASSTEGAAE. In full, the CDR3 reads CASSTEGAAEAFF.

In the case of this clone: The CDR3 end is not reached by the read, which stops 3 residues before it; the germline J gene fills it in. The chain joins TRBV28 to TRBJ1-2, with a weak D call TRBD1 (6 bases). CDR3 length: 15 amino acids. Germline V CDR1 and CDR2: MDHEN, SYDVKM. The V gene lost 5 bases and the J gene lost 4 bases, with 17 bases spanning the gap. The covered CDR3 bases are TGTGCCAGCAGTCTAAGAGGGGGATGGGCCTATGGC. Residues: CASSLRGGWAYG. The whole CDR3 sequence is CASSLRGGWAYGYTF.

Worth noting for this clone: Sequencing ends 3 residues short of the CDR3 end; the germline J gene provides the rest. This chain uses TRBV7-9 with TRBJ2-2, with D possibly matching TRBD1 (6 bases). This CDR3 spans 14 amino acids. Germline V gene sequence: CDR1 SEHNR, CDR2 FQNEAQ (reference sequence). CDR3 sequence reads: CASSRTELNEKLFF. The part of the CDR3 DNA that was read is TGTGCCAGCAGCCGGACAGAACTTAATGAAAAG.

CDR3 protein: CSTEGAYEQYF. The covered CDR3 bases are TGCAGTACGGAGGGGGCCTACGAG. V is TRBV20-1 and J is TRBJ2-7; D may match TRBD1 or TRBD2 (6 bases each). The read terminates 3 residues ahead of where the CDR3 ends, so the germline J gene completes it. V was trimmed by 8 bases and J by 2 bases, leaving 10 bases between them. The CDR3 totals 11 residues. Germline CDR1 is DFQATT and CDR2 is SNEGSKA (reference sequence).

To note about this clone: The read ends 3 residues shy of where the CDR3 ends; the end is completed using the germline J gene. The chain combines TRBV7-2 with TRBJ1-2, with no clear D. This CDR3 comprises 14 residues. Germline V gene data show CDR1 as SGHTA and CDR2 as FQGNSA. CDR3 DNA, as far as it was read: TGTGCCAGCAGCTCCGGTAGGCGGGCAGATACC. Its protein product is CASSSGRRADT. From start to end, the CDR3 is CASSSGRRADTYTF.

CDR3 in amino acids: CASSLRLARTDTQYF. CDR3 DNA (partial): TGTGCCAGCAGCCTCCGACTAGCGCGCACAGATACG. The chain recombines TRBV13 with TRBJ2-3; 8 bases are a match to TRBD2. From the germline J gene comes the end of the CDR3, since the read stops 3 residues before it. CDR3 size: 15 residues. Germline values: CDR1 PRHDT, CDR2 FYEKMQ (reference sequence). V was pared by 5 bases and J by 1 base, with 5 bases of the junction left unmatched.

Points on this clone: Read data end 3 residues before the CDR3 end; the end is taken from the germline J gene. Within the sample, other DNA sequences also encode this same CDR3. This rearrangement joins TRBV18 to TRBJ2-5; weak D call: TRBD2 (7 bases). Germline values: CDR1 KGHSH, CDR2 LQKENI. This CDR3 is built from 16 residues. Trimming stripped 3 bases from V and 4 bases from J, with 18 bases between. Here the CDR3 reads CASSPLTGGLRETQYF. The CDR3 DNA, read in part, is TGTGCCAGCTCACCTTTAACGGGGGGCCTCAGAGAGACC.

A word on this clone: The missing CDR3 end, 3 residues past where the read stops, is filled in from the germline J gene. The V call is TRBV30, the J call TRBJ2-1; unclear D gene. The V end was cut by 4 bases, the J end by 9 bases, with 16 bases between. CDR3 length: 13 amino acids. Germline-derived CDR1 and CDR2 are GTSNPN and SVGIG (reference sequence). The CDR3 protein is CAWTAGYTSEQFF. The sequenced CDR3 bases are TGTGCCTGGACCGCCGGGTACACGTCTGAG.

With respect to this clone: The CDR3 end falls 3 residues outside the read, so it is completed with the germline J gene. The J gene is TRBJ1-3, the V gene TRBV20-1; the D is unclear. The germline V gene encodes CDR1 DFQATT and CDR2 SNEGSKA (reference sequence). This CDR3 has 11 residues. V dropped 3 bases and J dropped 4 bases, with 4 bases sitting between them. The chain's CDR3 is CSASRGNTIYF. Incomplete CDR3 DNA: TGCAGTGCTAGCAGGGGAAACACC.

About this clone: Read coverage stops 3 residues before the CDR3 terminus; the germline J gene supplies the remainder. The chain recombines TRBV5-1 with TRBJ2-3; 11 bases map to TRBD2. The CDR3 consists of 17 residues. J lost 2 bases, V lost 4 bases, and 9 bases had no gene match. Germline CDR1 and CDR2: SGHRS and YFSETQ. Here the CDR3 reads CASSPGLAGGNTDTQYF. CDR3 DNA, as far as it was read: TGCGCCAGCAGCCCGGGATTAGCGGGAGGGAACACAGATACG.

For this clone: At one of its ends the junction is not consistent with the germline gene, which may arise from a read error. From the germline J gene comes the end of the CDR3, since the read stops 3 residues before it. Other DNA sequences in this specimen translate into the identical CDR3. The chain links TRBV30 to TRBJ1-3; perhaps TRBD1 as D (5 bases). Germline loops: CDR1 GTSNPN, CDR2 SVGIG (reference sequence). This CDR3 spans 15 amino acids. The CDR3 bases that were read are TGTGCCTGGAGTGTTCTGGGGCACTCTGGAAACACA. Translation: CAWSVLGHSGNT. The whole CDR3 protein is CAWSVLGHSGNTIYF.

To note about this clone: An end of the junction does not agree with germline; a read error may underlie this. The same CDR3 arises from other DNA sequences in this sample as well. CDR3 bases read: TGTGCCACCCGGCCCACAGGGAAAGGAAACACG. This translates into CATRPTGKGNT. Given in full, the CDR3 is CATRPTGKGNTIYF. The J gene is TRBJ1-3, the V gene TRBV19, with TRBD1 as a possible D gene (6 bases). The CDR3 is cut off 3 residues early in the read; its end comes from the germline J gene. CDR3 size: 14 residues. Germline values: CDR1 LNHDA, CDR2 SQIVND (reference sequence).

As concerns this clone: The CDR3 is cut off 3 residues early in the read; its end comes from the germline J gene. This rearrangement joins TRBV20-1 to TRBJ1-6; 9 bases are shared with TRBD1. V shed 6 bases and J 7 bases; nucleotides not matched to a gene: 7. Germline lookup yields CDR1 DFQATT and CDR2 SNEGSKA (reference sequence). This CDR3 has 14 amino acids. This chain's CDR3 is CSARATGGNSPLHF. Incomplete CDR3 DNA: TGCAGTGCCCGGGCGACAGGGGGAAATTCACCC.

Concerning this clone: Read data end 3 residues before the CDR3 end; the end is taken from the germline J gene. The chain joins TRBV30 to TRBJ2-3, with D possibly TRBD2 on 6 matching bases. The V and J ends lost 6 bases and 4 bases respectively, with 23 bases between them. The CDR3 contains 16 residues. The V gene's germline CDR1 is GTSNPN and CDR2 SVGIG (reference sequence). The CDR3 bases that were read are TGTGCCTGTCCTTCTCAGCCTCGGGACTTTTCAGATACG. Amino acid sequence: CACPSQPRDFSDT. The full-length CDR3 reads as CACPSQPRDFSDTQYF.

Notes on this clone: Read data end 3 residues before the CDR3 end; the end is taken from the germline J gene. The chain is built from TRBV2 and TRBJ1-1; 7 bases align to TRBD1. CDR1 is SNHLY, CDR2 FYNNEI, per germline. The J segment lost 5 bases and the V segment lost 6 bases, leaving 3 bases of the junction unmatched. This CDR3 is built from 12 residues. The CDR3 region is CASRTGFTEAFF. CDR3 bases read: TGTGCCAGCAGGACAGGGTTTACTGAA.